This record covers a single T cell receptor (beta chain). These data are taken from a study of blood T cell repertoires in COVID-19. Study at large: Acute-phase and convalescent COVID-19 samples originated in the United States, Italy and Spain. PBMCs, B-cell-depleted T cells, or T cells provided the cDNA or gDNA that made up the material.

The CDR3 consists of 19 residues. Trimming at V came to 0 bases and at J to 4 bases, leaving 12 bases not matched to a gene. Germline-derived CDR1 and CDR2 are SGHVS and FNYEAQ. In the authors' methods: By means of reference gene primer amplification, nucleated cell counts were estimated. Sequenced by immunoSEQ multiplex PCR; TCRdb stores in-frame clones only, minus some. V, J and clone size are taken as reported in that table, and D and trimming were inferred from the DNA itself. The sample has roughly 56,000 clones; 85% to 90% are singletons. This TCR was sampled from an older woman with COVID-19, enrolled during active disease. The chain carries TRBV7-6 and TRBJ2-1; 10 nucleotides match TRBD2. The sequenced sample consisted of peripheral blood. The CDR3: CASSLALRNSGGTYNEQFF. The CDR3 coding sequence is TGTGCCAGCAGCTTAGCCCTCCGTAATAGCGGGGGGACATACAATGAGCAGTTCTTC.